These 28 T cell receptor beta chains were all obtained from the same sample, sequenced in a study of CD8+ T cells in alopecia areata. Isolated RNA was reverse transcribed into cDNA used as the sequencing template. TCRdb's table, derived via immunoSEQ multiplex PCR, lists solely in-frame clones and lacks some. The data contain some 190,000 clones, around 66% of them singletons. Treatment of the sample: oral pan-JAK inhibitor, 5-10 mg twice daily. Sequenced material: CD4+ T cells sorted from blood, taken around week 44, from a patient treated with tofacitinib. The receptors here all came from a human donor with alopecia areata.

This chain joins TRBV29-1 and TRBJ2-6; D is undetermined. In germline, CDR1 is SQVTM, CDR2 ANQGSEA. The CDR3 sequence is 14 residues long. V dropped 3 bases and J dropped 0 bases, with 6 bases sitting between them. Written as DNA, the CDR3 is TGCAGCGTTGATGTGAGCTCTGGGGCCAACGTCCTGACTTTC. Translating it yields CSVDVSSGANVLTF. The entire variable domain, with the rest obtained from reference TRBV29-1 and TRBJ2-6, is as follows: SAVISQKPSRDICQRGTSLTIQCQVDSQVTMMFWYRQQPGQSLTLIATANQGSEATYESGFVIDKFPISRPNLTFSTLTVSNMSPEDSSIYLCSVDVSSGANVLTFGAGSRLTVL.

V usage is TRBV30 and J usage is TRBJ1-6; D unclear. V shed 3 bases and J shed 8 bases, with 8 bases lying between them. Germline loops: CDR1 GTSNPN, CDR2 SVGIG (reference sequence). There are 12 residues in the CDR3. CDR3 nucleotides: TGTGCCTGGAGGCGCGAGGATTCACCCCTCCACTTT. It encodes CAWRREDSPLHF.

This clone has a handful of counts. J is TRBJ1-4 and V is TRBV4-3, with D unresolved. The CDR3 spans 13 residues. CDR1 and CDR2 (germline): LGHNA, YSLEER. Trimming pared 0 bases from V and 6 bases from J, leaving 5 bases between. CDR3 sequence: CASSQDLYEKLFF. The CDR3 region has the DNA TGCGCCAGCAGCCAAGATCTGTATGAAAAACTGTTTTTT.

The gene calls are TRBV7-8 and TRBJ2-7; D unclear. CDR1 is SGHVS and CDR2 is FQNEAQ in the germline V gene. V was shortened by 2 bases and J by 4 bases, with 21 bases between the two germline ends. The CDR3 spans 17 residues. CDR3 in amino acids: CASSLTAVRGRTYEQYF. CDR3 in DNA: TGTGCCAGCAGCTTAACTGCTGTCCGCGGCAGAACGTACGAGCAGTACTTC. The full variable domain, with the rest looked up from reference TRBV7-8 and TRBJ2-7, is GAGVSQSPRYKVAKRGQDVALRCDPISGHVSLFWYQQALGQGPEFLTYFQNEAQLDKSGLPSDRFFAERPEGSVSTLKIQRTQQEDSAVYLCASSLTAVRGRTYEQYFGPGTRLTVT.

V is TRBV7-3 and J is TRBJ1-1; TRBD1 might be the D (5 bases). The CDR3 loop spans 15 amino acids. Trimming removed 5 bases at V and 0 bases at J, with 13 bases between. The germline CDR1 and CDR2 sequences are SGHTA and FQGTGA. CDR3 in amino acids: CASSPGGTLNTEAFF. DNA of the CDR3: TGTGCCAGCAGCCCCGGGGGGACCCTGAACACTGAAGCTTTCTTT.

The rearrangement links TRBV29-1 to TRBJ1-4, with TRBD1 matching 7 bases. CDR1 SQVTM and CDR2 ANQGSEA come from the germline V gene. J gave up 8 bases and V 7 bases, and 10 bases lay outside the gene matches. The length of the CDR3 is 13 residues. Here the CDR3 reads CSAQGLNPEKLFF. CDR3 nucleotide sequence: TGCAGCGCACAGGGGCTCAACCCGGAAAAACTGTTTTTT.

The V call is TRBV29-1, the J call TRBJ2-1, with 8 bases aligning to TRBD1. This CDR3 is built from 12 residues. V was clipped by 6 bases and J by 7 bases; unmatched bases: 5. CDR1 SQVTM and CDR2 ANQGSEA come from the germline V gene. The CDR3 region has the DNA TGCAGCGTCGGAGGACAGGGTAATGAGCAGTTCTTC. Protein: CSVGGQGNEQFF.

The rearrangement joins TRBV19 to TRBJ1-1, with D tentatively TRBD1 (5 bases). The V gene lost 3 bases and the J gene lost 9 bases, with 8 bases spanning the gap. Germline V lookup: CDR1 LNHDA, CDR2 SQIVND (reference sequence). CDR3 length equals 11 residues. The CDR3 DNA reads TGTGCCAGTAGTATTCCAGGGAAAGCTTTCTTT. This encodes CASSIPGKAFF.

This clone appeared a few times. The chain employs TRBV29-1 and TRBJ2-3, with 10 bases identical to TRBD2. J was trimmed by 4 bases and V by 0 bases; bases with no gene match: 4. CDR1 and CDR2 (germline): SQVTM, ANQGSEA. This CDR3 comprises 15 residues. CDR3 amino acids: CSVEEVAGGADTQYF. CDR3 nucleotide sequence: TGCAGCGTTGAAGAGGTAGCGGGGGGTGCAGATACGCAGTATTTT.

The chain combines TRBV9 with TRBJ2-3, with D possibly TRBD2 on 6 matching bases. CDR1 SGDLS and CDR2 YYNGEE come from the germline V gene. The CDR3 runs 15 residues. V shed 1 base and J shed 0 bases, with 9 bases lying between them. In DNA, the CDR3 is TGTGCCAGCAGCGTATTCGGGGGAAGCACAGATACGCAGTATTTT. This codes for CASSVFGGSTDTQYF.

This clone was detected only a few times. Other DNA sequences of this sample code for an identical CDR3. The chain uses TRBV6-5 and TRBJ1-1, with D hard to call. From germline, CDR1 is MNHEY and CDR2 SVGAGI. V was cut by 4 bases and J by 1 base, with 4 bases left in between. This CDR3 is 12 amino acids long. This chain's CDR3 is CASSSRNTEAFF. The CDR3 DNA follows: TGTGCCAGCAGTTCCCGGAACACTGAAGCTTTCTTT.

The rearrangement uses TRBV15 and TRBJ2-6; D possibly corresponds to TRBD1 (7 bases). The ends were cut back, 3 bases at V and 0 bases at J, with 15 bases in the middle. The CDR3 runs to 18 residues. Germline V lookup: CDR1 LNHNV, CDR2 YYDKDF (reference sequence). CDR3 region: CATSSVEGQISGANVLTF. As DNA, the CDR3 is TGTGCCACCAGCAGTGTGGAGGGACAGATCTCTGGGGCCAACGTCCTGACTTTC. The variable domain in full, completed from reference TRBV15 and TRBJ2-6, reads DAMVIQNPRYQVTQFGKPVTLSCSQTLNHNVMYWYQQKSSQAPKLLFHYYDKDFNNEADTPDNFQSRRPNTSFCFLDIRSPGLGDTAMYLCATSSVEGQISGANVLTFGAGSRLTVL.

This clone was found a few times. The gene calls are TRBV2 and TRBJ1-5, with 7 bases matching TRBD1. This CDR3 spans 14 amino acids. The ends lost 6 bases at V and 6 bases at J; junction bases unmatched: 8. CDR1 and CDR2 from the germline V gene are SNHLY and FYNNEI. The CDR3 DNA reads TGTGCCAGCAGGGCAATCCAGGGGGGTCAGCCCCAGCATTTT. It is translated as CASRAIQGGQPQHF.

This sequence joins TRBV7-2 and TRBJ1-2; 10 positions agree with TRBD1. Germline V gene sequence: CDR1 SGHTA, CDR2 FQGNSA. This CDR3 has 15 amino acids. The V and J ends lost 2 bases and 7 bases, in that order; junction bases with no gene match: 7. CDR3 nucleotide sequence: TGTGCCAGCAGCTTATGGGTGGGACAGGGGTCTGGCTACACCTTC. Residues: CASSLWVGQGSGYTF.

This chain links TRBV7-2 with TRBJ2-3, with TRBD2 as a possible D gene (5 bases). The CDR3 sequence is 14 residues long. V lost 6 bases, J lost 5 bases, and 15 bases lay in between. Per the germline V gene, CDR1 is SGHTA and CDR2 is FQGNSA. Here the CDR3 reads CASSPDLAQDTQYF. The DNA for the CDR3 is TGTGCCAGCAGTCCGGATCTAGCTCAAGATACGCAGTATTTT.

This chain connects TRBV29-1 to TRBJ1-1; D is possibly TRBD1 (5 bases). Germline CDR1 and CDR2: SQVTM and ANQGSEA. The CDR3 consists of 12 residues. The ends were cut back, 4 bases at V and 6 bases at J, with 12 bases in the middle. Written as DNA, the CDR3 is TGCAGCGTTGTGTCAGGGCCTTCTGAAGCTTTCTTT. It specifies CSVVSGPSEAFF.

This clone was detected a few times. Other DNA sequences of this sample code for an identical CDR3. Here the CDR3 DNA reads TGCAGCGTTGAACGGGGGACAGATACGCAGTATTTT. Amino acid sequence: CSVERGTDTQYF. This chain uses TRBV29-1 with TRBJ2-3; D is possibly TRBD2 (6 bases). This CDR3 has 12 residues. The germline gives CDR1 SQVTM, CDR2 ANQGSEA. The germline V and J ends were trimmed by 2 bases and 3 bases, with 6 bases remaining between them.

This clone was seen more than once but under ten times. The chain combines TRBV19 with TRBJ2-1; D might be TRBD2 (5 bases). The germline V and J ends were trimmed by 6 bases and 2 bases, with 20 bases remaining between them. Germline V gives CDR1 LNHDA, CDR2 SQIVND (reference sequence). There are 17 residues in the CDR3. The CDR3 DNA reads TGTGCCAGTAGCATATTCCCAAAGGGAGTCCCCTACAATGAGCAGTTCTTC. Translated: CASSIFPKGVPYNEQFF.

In its sample, this clone was seen a few times. V gene TRBV5-4 combines with J gene TRBJ1-6; 7 bases map to TRBD1. Losses at the gene ends were 0 bases for V and 8 bases for J; bases not matched to a gene: 5. The germline CDR1 and CDR2 sequences are SGHNT and YYREEE (reference sequence). CDR3 length: 15 amino acids. CDR3 region: CASSLGTGEYSPLHF. The DNA of the CDR3 is TGTGCCAGCAGCTTGGGAACAGGGGAGTATTCACCCCTCCACTTT.

Here the CDR3 DNA reads TGTGCCAGCAGTCCCAGGGGACAGGGGACAGATACGCAGTATTTT. This encodes CASSPRGQGTDTQYF. The rearrangement uses TRBV28 and TRBJ2-3; 10 bases are shared with TRBD1. Per the germline V gene, CDR1 is MDHEN and CDR2 is SYDVKM. V was clipped by 5 bases and J by 3 bases; unmatched bases: 5. The CDR3 runs 15 residues.

In its sample, this clone was seen many times. V usage is TRBV7-8 and J usage is TRBJ2-3; possible D gene TRBD1, 6 bases. This CDR3 has 16 amino acids. Germline V gene sequence: CDR1 SGHVS, CDR2 FQNEAQ. With 7 bases removed from V and 0 bases from J, the gap between germline ends came to 17 bases. The CDR3 sequence is CASMGNRVSSTDTQYF. CDR3 coding DNA: TGTGCCAGCATGGGAAACAGGGTATCTAGCACAGATACGCAGTATTTT.

Only a few counts were recorded for this clone. The chain couples TRBV5-1 to TRBJ1-1; D gene uncertain. Trimming took off 5 bases at V and 3 bases at J, with 11 bases between the two ends. Germline lookup yields CDR1 SGHRS and CDR2 YFSETQ. This CDR3 has 13 amino acids. The CDR3 DNA follows: TGCGCCAGCAGTACCGGGTCCCACACTGAAGCTTTCTTT. Its protein is CASSTGSHTEAFF.

This rearrangement joins TRBV29-1 to TRBJ1-5, with unresolved D. The CDR3 length is 13 residues. CDR1 and CDR2 from the germline V gene are SQVTM and ANQGSEA. Trimming left V 6 bases short and J 0 bases short, with 9 bases between. The CDR3 reads CSVATNSNQPQHF. CDR3 coding DNA: TGCAGCGTAGCGACAAATAGCAATCAGCCCCAGCATTTT.

Comment on this clone: One junction end does not reproduce the germline sequence, and a read error may be involved. The CDR3 sequence: CAWTSGGSYDEQFF. The CDR3 DNA is TGTGCCTGGACCTCGGGAGGCTCCTACGATGAGCAGTTCTTC. The gene calls are TRBV30 and TRBJ2-1; 7 bases agree with TRBD2. CDR1 GTSNPN and CDR2 SVGIG come from the germline V gene (reference sequence). CDR3 length: 14 residues.

This chain joins TRBV25-1 and TRBJ2-4, with D perhaps matching TRBD2 (7 bases). Deletions cut 6 bases from V and 2 bases from J, with 14 bases between. Germline V gene data show CDR1 as MGHDK and CDR2 as SYGVNS. CDR3 length: 15 amino acids. The CDR3 spells CASSEGGASKNIQYF. CDR3 sequence (DNA): TGTGCCAGCAGCGAGGGGGGGGCTTCCAAAAACATTCAGTACTTC.

The chain employs TRBV2 and TRBJ2-3, with D possibly matching TRBD2 (5 bases). CDR1 and CDR2 from the germline V gene are SNHLY and FYNNEI. This CDR3 contains 15 residues. Between the trimmed V and J ends, which lost 8 bases and 4 bases, there was a span of 19 bases. The CDR3 DNA follows: TGTGCCAGCGCGGAGGTGGGCTACCCTCCAGATACGCAGTATTTT. Translating gives CASAEVGYPPDTQYF.

The chain links TRBV2 to TRBJ1-1, with D unresolved. The CDR3 is made up of 12 amino acids. Between the trimmed V and J ends, which lost 6 bases and 5 bases, there was a span of 10 bases. Germline V gives CDR1 SNHLY, CDR2 FYNNEI. CDR3 nucleotide sequence: TGTGCCAGCAGATGGGGAGAGACTGAAGCTTTCTTT. Translation: CASRWGETEAFF.

This rearrangement joins TRBV2 to TRBJ2-2; D not resolved. Per germline, CDR1 SNHLY and CDR2 FYNNEI. This CDR3 has 14 residues. Trimming stripped 1 base from V and 6 bases from J, with 9 bases between. The CDR3 nucleotides are TGTGCCAGCAGTGAAGTAGGGTCGGCCGGGGAGCTGTTTTTT. Translating gives CASSEVGSAGELFF.